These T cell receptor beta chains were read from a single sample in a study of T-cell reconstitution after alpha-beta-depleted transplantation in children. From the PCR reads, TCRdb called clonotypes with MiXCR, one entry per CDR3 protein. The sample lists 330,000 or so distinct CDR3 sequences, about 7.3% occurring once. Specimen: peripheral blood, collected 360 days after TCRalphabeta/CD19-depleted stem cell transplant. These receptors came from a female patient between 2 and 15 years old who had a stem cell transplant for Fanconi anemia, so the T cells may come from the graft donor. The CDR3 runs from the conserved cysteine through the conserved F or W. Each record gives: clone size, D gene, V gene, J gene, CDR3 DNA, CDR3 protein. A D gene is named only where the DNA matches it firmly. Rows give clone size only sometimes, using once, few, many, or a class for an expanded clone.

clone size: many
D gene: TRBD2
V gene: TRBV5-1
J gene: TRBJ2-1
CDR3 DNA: TGCGCCAGCAGCTTGCAAGCGGGAGGGCCGTGGAATGAGCAGTTCTTC
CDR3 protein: CASSLQAGGPWNEQFF

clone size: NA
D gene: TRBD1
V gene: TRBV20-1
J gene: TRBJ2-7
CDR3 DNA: TGCAGTGCCCGGACAGGGTTATACGAGCAGTACTTC
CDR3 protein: CSARTGLYEQYF

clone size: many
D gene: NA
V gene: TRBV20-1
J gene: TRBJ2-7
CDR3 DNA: TGCAGTGCTACCGGGACAAGGGGAGTCGAGCAGTACTTC
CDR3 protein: CSATGTRGVEQYF

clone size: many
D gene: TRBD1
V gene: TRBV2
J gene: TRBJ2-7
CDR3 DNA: TGTGCCAGCAGTGATTACAGGGGTTTGCTACCTCACGAGCAGTACTTC
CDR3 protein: CASSDYRGLLPHEQYF

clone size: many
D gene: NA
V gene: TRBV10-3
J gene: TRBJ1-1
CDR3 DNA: TGTGCCATCAGTGGGTCGACAGGAAAAAATGAAGCTTTCTTT
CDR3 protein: CAISGSTGKNEAFF

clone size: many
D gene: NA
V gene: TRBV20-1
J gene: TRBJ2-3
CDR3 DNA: TGCAGTGCTAGAGCCCCGGCTGGAACTAGGGCGCAGTATTTT
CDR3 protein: CSARAPAGTRAQYF

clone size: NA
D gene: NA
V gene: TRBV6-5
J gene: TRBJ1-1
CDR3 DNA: TGTGCCAGCAGTTACTCGGACGGACAAACTGAAGCTTTCTTT
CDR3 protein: CASSYSDGQTEAFF

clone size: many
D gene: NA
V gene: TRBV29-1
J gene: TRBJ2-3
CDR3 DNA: TGCAGCGTTGAAGGCATGCTGCGGGCCCTCACAGATACGCAGTATTTT
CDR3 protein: CSVEGMLRALTDTQYF

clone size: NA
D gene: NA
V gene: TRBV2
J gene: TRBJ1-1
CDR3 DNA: TGTGCCAGCAGTGGTGGACAGCTGAACACTGAAGCTTTCTTT
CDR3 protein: CASSGGQLNTEAFF

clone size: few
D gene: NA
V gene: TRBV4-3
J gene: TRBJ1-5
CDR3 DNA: TGCGCCAGCAGCCTCAATTGGGGGACCCGCAATCAGCCCCAGCATTTT
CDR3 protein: CASSLNWGTRNQPQHF

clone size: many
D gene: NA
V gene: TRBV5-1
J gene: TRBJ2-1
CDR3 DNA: TGCGCCAGCAGCTTGGGGTTAGCGAGCGGCGACTACAATGAGCAGTTCTTC
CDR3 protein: CASSLGLASGDYNEQFF

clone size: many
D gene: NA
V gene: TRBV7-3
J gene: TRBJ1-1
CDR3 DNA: TGTGCCAGCAGCTTAGGGGATAACTACGAAGCTTTCTTT
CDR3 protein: CASSLGDNYEAFF

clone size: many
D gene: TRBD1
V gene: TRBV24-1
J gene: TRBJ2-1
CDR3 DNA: TGTGCCACCAGTGACCCAACGGGGCGACAGGGGGGCCGTGATGAGCAGTTCTTC
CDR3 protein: CATSDPTGRQGGRDEQFF

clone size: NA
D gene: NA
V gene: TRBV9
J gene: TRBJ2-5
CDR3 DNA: TGTGCCAGCAGCCCGAGACGTAAAACAGGGATCCAAGAGACCCAGTACTTC
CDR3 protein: CASSPRRKTGIQETQYF

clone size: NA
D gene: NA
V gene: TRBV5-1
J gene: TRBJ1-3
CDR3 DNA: TGCGCCAGCAGCACCGGGGCAGGGGTCAAAGGAAACACCATATATTTT
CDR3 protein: CASSTGAGVKGNTIYF

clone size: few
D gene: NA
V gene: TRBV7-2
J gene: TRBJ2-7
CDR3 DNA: TGTGCCAGCAGCCAGGATTACGCGCAGGATGTTTCCTACGAGCAGTACTTC
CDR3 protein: CASSQDYAQDVSYEQYF

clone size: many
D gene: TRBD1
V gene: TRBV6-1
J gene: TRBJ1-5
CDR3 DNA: TGTGCCAATTCGCCGGGACAGGGACATCAGCCCCAGCATTTT
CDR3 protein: CANSPGQGHQPQHF

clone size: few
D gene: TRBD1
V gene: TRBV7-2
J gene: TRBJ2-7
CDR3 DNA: TGTGCCAGCAGCTTACAACAGGGGTTCTGGCAGTACTTC
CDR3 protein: CASSLQQGFWQYF

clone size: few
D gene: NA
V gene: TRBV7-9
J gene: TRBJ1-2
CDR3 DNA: TGTGCCAGCAGCTTAGGAGTTGGCTCTGGAGGCTATGGCTACACCTTC
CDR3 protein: CASSLGVGSGGYGYTF

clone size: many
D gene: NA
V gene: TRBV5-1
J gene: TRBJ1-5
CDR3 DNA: TGCGCCAGCAGCTTGCTCGGGGGTATGTCCCAGCATTTT
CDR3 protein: CASSLLGGMSQHF

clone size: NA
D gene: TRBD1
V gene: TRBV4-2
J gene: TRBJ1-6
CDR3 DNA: TGTGCCAGCAGCCAAGAAGGGACAGGGGGTGGGTCCTATAATTCACCCCTCCACTTT
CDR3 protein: CASSQEGTGGGSYNSPLHF

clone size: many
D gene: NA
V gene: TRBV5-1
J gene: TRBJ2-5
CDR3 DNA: TGCGCCAGCAGCTTGCAAATGGGGATCCAAGAGACCCAGTACTTC
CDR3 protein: CASSLQMGIQETQYF

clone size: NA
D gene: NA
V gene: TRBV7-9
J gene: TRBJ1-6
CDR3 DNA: TGTGCCAGCAGGCAATCGGACAGAGGGGCGCCCCTCCACTTT
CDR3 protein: CASRQSDRGAPLHF

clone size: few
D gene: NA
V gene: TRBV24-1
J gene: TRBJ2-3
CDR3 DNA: TGTGCCACCAGTGTCCCGGCCACAGATACGCAGTATTTT
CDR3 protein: CATSVPATDTQYF

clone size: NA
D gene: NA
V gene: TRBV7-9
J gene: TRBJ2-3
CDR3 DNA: TGTGCCAGCAGCTTAGATGTGGGCGGGGCCACAGATACGCAGTATTTT
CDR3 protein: CASSLDVGGATDTQYF

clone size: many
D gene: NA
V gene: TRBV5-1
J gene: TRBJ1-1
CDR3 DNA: TGCGCCAGCAGCTTGGAAGGGCCGAACACTGAAGCTTTCTTT
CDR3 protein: CASSLEGPNTEAFF

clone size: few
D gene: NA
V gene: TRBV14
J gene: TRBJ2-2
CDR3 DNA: TGTGCCAGCAGCCATTCTTTATACCCAGGGGATTACACCGGGGAGCTGTTTTTT
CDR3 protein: CASSHSLYPGDYTGELFF

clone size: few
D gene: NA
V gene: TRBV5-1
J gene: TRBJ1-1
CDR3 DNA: TGCGCCAGCAGCTGGGGTTGGGGCCAGAACACTGAAGCTTTCTTT
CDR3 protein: CASSWGWGQNTEAFF

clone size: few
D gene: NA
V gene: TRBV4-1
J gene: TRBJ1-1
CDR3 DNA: TGCGCCAGCAGCCAAGCCCTGACCGGGCTGCGAGCTTTCTTT
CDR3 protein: CASSQALTGLRAFF

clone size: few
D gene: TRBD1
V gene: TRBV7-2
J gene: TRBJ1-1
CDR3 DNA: TGTGCCAGCAGCCATAAGACAGGGAGCACTGAAGCTTTCTTT
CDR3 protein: CASSHKTGSTEAFF

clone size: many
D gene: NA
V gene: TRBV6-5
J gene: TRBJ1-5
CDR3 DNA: TGTGCCAGCATGGGGGGATCAATTCCAGGCAATCAGCCCCAGCATTTT
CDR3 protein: CASMGGSIPGNQPQHF

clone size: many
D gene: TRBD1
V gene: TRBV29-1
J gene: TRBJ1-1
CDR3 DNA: TGCAGCGTTGAGGCGACAGGGGGGAACACTGAAGCTTTCTTT
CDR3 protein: CSVEATGGNTEAFF

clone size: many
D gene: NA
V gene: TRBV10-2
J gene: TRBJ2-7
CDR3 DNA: TGCGCCAGCAACACCCAAGGGGGCTCCTACGAGCAGTACTTC
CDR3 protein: CASNTQGGSYEQYF

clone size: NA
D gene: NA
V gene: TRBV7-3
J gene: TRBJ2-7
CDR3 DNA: TGTGCCAGCAGCCTATCTGGGGGCTCCTACGAGCAGTACTTC
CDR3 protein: CASSLSGGSYEQYF

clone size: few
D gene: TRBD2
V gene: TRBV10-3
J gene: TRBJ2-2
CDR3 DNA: TGTGCCATACATAGCGGGAGGGGGACCGGGGAGCTGTTTTTT
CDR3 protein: CAIHSGRGTGELFF

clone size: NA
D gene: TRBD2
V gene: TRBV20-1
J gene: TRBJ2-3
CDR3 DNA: TGCAGTGCTCCCACCCTTCGTCAGCGGGGGGGTTCGGATACGCAGTATTTT
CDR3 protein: CSAPTLRQRGGSDTQYF

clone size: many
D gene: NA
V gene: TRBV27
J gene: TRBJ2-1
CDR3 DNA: TGTGCCAGCAGTTTCGGGGGAGATGAGCAGTTCTTC
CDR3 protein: CASSFGGDEQFF

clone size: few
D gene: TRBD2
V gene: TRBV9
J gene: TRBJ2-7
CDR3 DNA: TGTGCCAGCAGCCCACTAGCGGGGGGGCCCTACGAGCAGTACTTC
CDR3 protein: CASSPLAGGPYEQYF

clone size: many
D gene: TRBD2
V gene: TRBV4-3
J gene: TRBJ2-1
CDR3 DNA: TGCGCCAGCAGCACTAGCGGGGGGGCCCTACAGGGCAATGAGCAGTTCTTC
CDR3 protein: CASSTSGGALQGNEQFF

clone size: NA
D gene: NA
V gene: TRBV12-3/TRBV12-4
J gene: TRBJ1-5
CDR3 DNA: TGTGCCAGCAGTTTCTCGTGTCAGCCCCAGCATTTT
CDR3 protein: CASSFSCQPQHF

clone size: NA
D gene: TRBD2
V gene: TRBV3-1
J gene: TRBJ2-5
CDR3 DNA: TGTGCCAGCAGCCAAGATCCCGGGAGGGCCGGGGAGACCCAGTACTTC
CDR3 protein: CASSQDPGRAGETQYF

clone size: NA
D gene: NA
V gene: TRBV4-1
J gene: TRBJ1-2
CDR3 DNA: TGCGCCAGCAGCCACCTACCGGTTGTCGTCGGACTCTATGGCTACACCTTC
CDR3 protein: CASSHLPVVVGLYGYTF